The present T cell receptor (beta chain) was sequenced within a study of blood T cell repertoires in COVID-19. Study in general: Sites in the United States, Italy and Spain provided acute and convalescent COVID-19 samples.

Allocation to cohorts depended on clinical history reported by the participants. The CDR3 loop spans 13 amino acids. From germline, CDR1 is PRHDT and CDR2 FYEKMQ (reference sequence). Trimming pared 2 bases from V and 3 bases from J, leaving 7 bases between. Authors' analysis steps: From reference gene primer amplification, estimates of nucleated cell counts were derived. The method was immunoSEQ multiplex PCR; TCRdb's version includes in-frame clones alone and lacks a portion of them. That table is the source of V, J and clone size, and D and trimming were worked out from the DNA. The repertoire holds 200,000 to 250,000 clones, with around 83% as singletons.

The chain has TRBV13 and TRBJ1-1; D gene unclear. The receptor was derived from a woman aged 40 to 50 with acute COVID-19. Sequenced: PBMCs or T cells enriched from blood (not recorded which). The CDR3 DNA reads as TGTGCCAGCAGCTTACGAACATACACTGAAGCTTTCTTT. Residues: CASSLRTYTEAFF.